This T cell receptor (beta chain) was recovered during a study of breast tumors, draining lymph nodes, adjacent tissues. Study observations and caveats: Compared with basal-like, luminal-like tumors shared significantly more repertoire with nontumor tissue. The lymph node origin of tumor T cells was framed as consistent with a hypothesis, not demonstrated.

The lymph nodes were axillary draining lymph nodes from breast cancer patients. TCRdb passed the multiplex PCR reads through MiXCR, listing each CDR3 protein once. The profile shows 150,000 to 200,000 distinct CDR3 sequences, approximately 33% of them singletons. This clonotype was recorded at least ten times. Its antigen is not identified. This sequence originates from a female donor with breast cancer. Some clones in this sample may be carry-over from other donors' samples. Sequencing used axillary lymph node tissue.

In DNA, the CDR3 is TGTGCCAGCAGTTTACTGACAGTGTCACCCCTCCACTTT. It is translated as CASSLLTVSPLHF. This chain connects TRBV28 to TRBJ1-6; maybe TRBD1 (5 bases). The length of the CDR3 is 13 residues. The V gene's germline CDR1 is MDHEN and CDR2 SYDVKM. Trimming left V 2 bases short and J 10 bases short, with 9 bases between.